This T cell receptor beta chain was documented in a study of cytotoxic CD8 clonotypes in ibrutinib-treated CLL. Study information: Among responders, approximately 24 were partial and 2 complete; after median about 70 months, around 15 stayed remitted and roughly 12 progressed. Response sampling occurred after a median 12 months of treatment (range 6 to 36).

Trimming left V 7 bases short and J 7 bases short, with 14 bases between. The V gene's germline CDR1 is SNHLY and CDR2 FYNNEI. This CDR3 comprises 12 residues. Sequencing was performed with immunoSEQ multiplex PCR; in TCRdb, only in-frame clones are kept and a portion is missing. Here the sample spans 14,000 or so clones, 55% to 70% being singletons. The input for sequencing was PBMCs, taken before ibrutinib treatment. The chain has TRBV2 and TRBJ2-7; either TRBD1 or TRBD2 may fit D (5 bases each). This sequence originates from a human donor with chronic lymphocytic leukemia. The CDR3 region has the DNA TGTGCCAGCATTCGGGACCTTGGGGAGCAGTACTTC. This codes for CASIRDLGEQYF.